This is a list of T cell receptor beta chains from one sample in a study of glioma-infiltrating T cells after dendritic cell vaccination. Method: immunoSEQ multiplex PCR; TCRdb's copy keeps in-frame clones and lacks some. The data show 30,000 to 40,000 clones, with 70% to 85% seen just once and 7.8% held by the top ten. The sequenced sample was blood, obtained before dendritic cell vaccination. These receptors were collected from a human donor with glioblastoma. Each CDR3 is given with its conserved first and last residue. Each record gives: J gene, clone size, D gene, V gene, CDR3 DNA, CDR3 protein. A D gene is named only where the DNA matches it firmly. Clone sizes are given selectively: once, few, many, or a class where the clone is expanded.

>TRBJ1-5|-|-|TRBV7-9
TGTGCCAGCAGCTTGGGAGGGGTCCATCAGCCCCAGCATTTT
CASSLGGVHQPQHF
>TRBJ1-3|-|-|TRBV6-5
TGTGCCAGCAGCCTCCAGGTCTCTGGAAACACCATATATTTT
CASSLQVSGNTIYF
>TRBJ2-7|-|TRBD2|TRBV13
TGTGCCAGCAGCTTAGGCGGGGGGTCCGCCCATTCGTCCTACGAGCAGTACTTC
CASSLGGGSAHSSYEQYF
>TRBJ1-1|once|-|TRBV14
TGTGCCAGCAGCCAAGTTCGGGGGGTAGAAGCTTTCTTT
CASSQVRGVEAFF
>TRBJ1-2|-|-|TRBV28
TGTGCCAGCAGTTCGCCCAGGGTAGCAAACTATGGCTACACCTTC
CASSSPRVANYGYTF
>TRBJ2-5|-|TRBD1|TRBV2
TGTGCCAGCAGTGATCGGCAGGGGGTTAGAGAGACCCAGTACTTC
CASSDRQGVRETQYF
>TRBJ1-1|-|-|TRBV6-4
TGTGCCAGCAGTGACTCATCCCGGGGCACTGAAGCTTTCTTT
CASSDSSRGTEAFF
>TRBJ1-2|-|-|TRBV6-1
TGTGCCAGCAGAACAGGGAATGGCTACACCTTC
CASRTGNGYTF
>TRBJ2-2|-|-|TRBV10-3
TGTGCCATCAGTGAGGTTATTCCAACAGACACCGGGGAGCTGTTTTTT
CAISEVIPTDTGELFF
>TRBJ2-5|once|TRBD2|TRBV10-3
TGTGCCTCACTGGCCGGAGAGGCGGGGGGCGTACAAGAGACCCAGTACTTC
CASLAGEAGGVQETQYF
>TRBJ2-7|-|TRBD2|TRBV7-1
TGTGCCAGCAGCTCTCCCAGCCTTACTGGACTAGCGGGGGGAACTACCCAAAATCACTACGAGCAGTACTTC
CASSSPSLTGLAGGTTQNHYEQYF
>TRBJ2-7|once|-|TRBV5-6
TGTGCCAGCAGCGCGAATCCGGGACAATCTTACGAGCAGTACTTC
CASSANPGQSYEQYF
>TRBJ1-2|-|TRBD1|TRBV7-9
TGTGCCAGCAGCTGGGACAGGGATGGCTACACCTTC
CASSWDRDGYTF
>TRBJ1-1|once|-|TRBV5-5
TGTGCCAGCAGCTTTTCGTCGAACACTGAAGCTTTCTTT
CASSFSSNTEAFF
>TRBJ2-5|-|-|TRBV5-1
TGCGCCAGCAGCTTACAGGTTCGACAGGTTAGAGAGACCCAGTACTTC
CASSLQVRQVRETQYF
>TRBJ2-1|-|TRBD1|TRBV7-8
TGTGCCAGCAGCATACGACAGGGTGGTGAGCAGTTCTTC
CASSIRQGGEQFF
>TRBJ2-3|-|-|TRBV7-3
TGTGCCAGCAGCCGCCGGACACAGAGGACAGATACGCAGTATTTT
CASSRRTQRTDTQYF
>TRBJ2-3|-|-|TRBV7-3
TGTGCCAGCAGCTTAACCGGGACACGGAAGACAGATACGCAGTATTTT
CASSLTGTRKTDTQYF
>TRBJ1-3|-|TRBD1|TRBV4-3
TGCGCCAGCAGCCCTGCCGACAGGGAAGGAAACACCATATATTTT
CASSPADREGNTIYF
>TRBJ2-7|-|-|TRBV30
TGTGCCTGGGCATCCCTAGGGGCCGGCGAGCAGTACTTC
CAWASLGAGEQYF
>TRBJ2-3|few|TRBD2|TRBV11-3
TGTGCCAGCAGCAGCGGTCCCGGGACTAGCGGCACAGATACGCAGTATTTT
CASSSGPGTSGTDTQYF
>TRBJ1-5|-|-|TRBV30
TGTGCCTGGAGTGTCGAGGCGGTCCATCAGCCCCAGCATTTT
CAWSVEAVHQPQHF
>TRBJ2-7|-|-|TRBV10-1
TGCGCCAGCAGTGAGCCACCTAGCGACGAGCAGTACTTC
CASSEPPSDEQYF
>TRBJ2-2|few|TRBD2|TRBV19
TGTGCCAGTAGTACTCCGGGACTAGCGGTCGGGGAGCTGTTTTTT
CASSTPGLAVGELFF
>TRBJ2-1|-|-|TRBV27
TGTGCCAGCACCCCGGGAAACAATGAGCAGTTCTTC
CASTPGNNEQFF
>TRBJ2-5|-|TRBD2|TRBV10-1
TGCGCCAGCAGTACCTCCCTAGCGGGGGGCGTAGAGACCCAGTACTTC
CASSTSLAGGVETQYF
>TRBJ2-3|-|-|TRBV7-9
TGTGCCAGCAGCTTATCGGGGGGCGGGGACCCAGATACGCAGTATTTT
CASSLSGGGDPDTQYF
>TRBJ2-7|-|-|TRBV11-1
TGTGCCAGCAGCCAAGAGCTGGTAAACGAGCAGTACTTC
CASSQELVNEQYF
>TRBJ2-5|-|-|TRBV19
TGTGCCAGTGCAGCCCCTCTACCGTGGAGGACCCAGTACTTC
CASAAPLPWRTQYF
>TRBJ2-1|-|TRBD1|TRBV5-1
TGCGCCAGCAGCCAATTAGGACAGGGTTTTTACAATGAGCAGTTCTTC
CASSQLGQGFYNEQFF
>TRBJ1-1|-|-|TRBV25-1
TGTGCCAGCAGTGGAAGGGTAGGGGGGGACACTGAAGCTTTCTTT
CASSGRVGGDTEAFF
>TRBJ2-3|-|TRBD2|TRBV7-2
TGTGCCAGCAGCAAGTTAGGGGCCGGGTCGGGGGGGGAAACAGATACGCAGTATTTT
CASSKLGAGSGGETDTQYF
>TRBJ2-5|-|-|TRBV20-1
TGCAGTGCACAGGACCAAGAGACCCAGTACTTC
CSAQDQETQYF
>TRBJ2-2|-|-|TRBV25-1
TGTGCCAGCAGTGAGTTCAGGGAAACCGGGGAGCTGTTTTTT
CASSEFRETGELFF
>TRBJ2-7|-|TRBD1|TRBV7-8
TGTGCCAGCAGCTGGGGACAGGGCCTCTACGAGCAGTACTTC
CASSWGQGLYEQYF
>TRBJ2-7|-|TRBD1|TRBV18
TGTGCCAGCTCACCAGGACAGGGCCCCTACGAGCAGTACTTC
CASSPGQGPYEQYF
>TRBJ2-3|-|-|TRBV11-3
TGTGCCAGCAGCCTAACAGGGTATAGACGCACAGATACGCAGTATTTT
CASSLTGYRRTDTQYF
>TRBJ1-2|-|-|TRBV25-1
TGTGCCAGCAGTGCAGATTACTATGGCTACACCTTC
CASSADYYGYTF
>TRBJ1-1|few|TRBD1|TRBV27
TGTGCCAGCAGTTTAGGGACAGCGAACACTGAAGCTTTCTTT
CASSLGTANTEAFF
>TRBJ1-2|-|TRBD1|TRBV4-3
TGCGCCAGCAGCCAAGGTACCAGGGGGCTCTCTTATGGCTACACCTTC
CASSQGTRGLSYGYTF
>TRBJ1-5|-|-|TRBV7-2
TGTGCCAGCAGCTTAGATTCGGATCAGCCCCAGCATTTT
CASSLDSDQPQHF
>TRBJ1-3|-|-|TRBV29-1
TGCAGCGTTGATGAGTGGAACACCATATATTTT
CSVDEWNTIYF
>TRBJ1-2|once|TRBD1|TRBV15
TGTGCCACCAGCACCGGGACAGGGGATGGCTACACCTTC
CATSTGTGDGYTF
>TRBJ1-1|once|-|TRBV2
TGTGCCAGCAGTGATAATGGTTTCATGCGGGCTTTCTTT
CASSDNGFMRAFF
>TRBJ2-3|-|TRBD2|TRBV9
TGTGCCAGCAGCGCACCGGGACTAGCGGGGGTAAATACGCAGTATTTT
CASSAPGLAGVNTQYF
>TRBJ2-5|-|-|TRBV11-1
TGTGCCAGCAGCTTATGGGGGACTCCCCGGGAGACCCAGTACTTC
CASSLWGTPRETQYF
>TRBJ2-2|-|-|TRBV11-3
TGTGCCAGCAGCAATCTTAAGAACACCGGGGAGCTGTTTTTT
CASSNLKNTGELFF
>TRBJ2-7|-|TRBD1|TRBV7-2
TGTGCCAGCAGCTGGCAAACCCCGGGACAGCCTCCCTACGAGCAGTACTTC
CASSWQTPGQPPYEQYF
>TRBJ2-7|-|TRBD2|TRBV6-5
TGTGCCAGCAGTGCAGCTGGACTAGTGAGCGAGCAGTACTTC
CASSAAGLVSEQYF
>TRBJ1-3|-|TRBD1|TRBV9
TGTGCCAGCAGCGTTCTAGGGACAGGGATCTCTGGAAACACCATATATTTT
CASSVLGTGISGNTIYF
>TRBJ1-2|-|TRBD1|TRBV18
TGTGCCAGCTCAGACCGGGACAGCTATGGCTACACCTTC
CASSDRDSYGYTF
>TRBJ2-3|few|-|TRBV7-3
TGTGCCAGCAGCTTAACCCTCGCTAGCCGCGATACGCAGTATTTT
CASSLTLASRDTQYF
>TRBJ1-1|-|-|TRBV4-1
TGCGCCAGCAGCCGGTCGCAGGGGCAGAACACTGAAGCTTTCTTT
CASSRSQGQNTEAFF
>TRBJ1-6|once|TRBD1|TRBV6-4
TGTGCCAGCAGTGACCCGGAGGACAGGGAGGATAATTCACCCCTCCACTTT
CASSDPEDREDNSPLHF